The sample holds many counts of the clone carrying this T cell receptor (beta chain). Its antigen is unidentified. Trimming shortened V by 4 bases and J by 0 bases, and 12 bases separated the two germline ends. The length of the CDR3 is 15 residues. Germline loops: CDR1 LGHNA, CDR2 YNFKEQ. Patients had received no treatment of any kind before thyroid surgery. This specimen belongs to a study of metastatic and nonmetastatic thyroid tumors. Turning to the study itself: Comparative analysis of repertoires was undertaken across blood and tumor or nodule tissue obtained from malignant and benign thyroid patients.

Points from the study as a whole: In blood and tumor, TCR beta diversity was reportedly significantly higher in malignant thyroid tumors than in benign nodules.

Per the original data handling: Researchers built a distant-metastasis classifier for papillary thyroid cancer that drew on CDR3 differences across clinicopathological groups. TCRdb redid the clone calls on the PCR reads using MiXCR. The V and J calls, along with clone size, are taken from TCRdb and not from the paper's own processing. The data show approximately 20,000 clones, 30% to 35% seen once. This rearrangement joins TRBV4-2 to TRBJ1-2, with no clear D. This TCR was sampled from a female donor with papillary thyroid cancer or a benign thyroid nodule (not recorded which). Some clones in this sample may be carry-over from other donors' samples. The sequencing sample was made of adjacent normal tissue. The CDR3 region has the DNA TGTGCCAGCAGCCCCTCTCAGACGGCTAACTATGGCTACACCTTC. It codes for CASSPSQTANYGYTF.